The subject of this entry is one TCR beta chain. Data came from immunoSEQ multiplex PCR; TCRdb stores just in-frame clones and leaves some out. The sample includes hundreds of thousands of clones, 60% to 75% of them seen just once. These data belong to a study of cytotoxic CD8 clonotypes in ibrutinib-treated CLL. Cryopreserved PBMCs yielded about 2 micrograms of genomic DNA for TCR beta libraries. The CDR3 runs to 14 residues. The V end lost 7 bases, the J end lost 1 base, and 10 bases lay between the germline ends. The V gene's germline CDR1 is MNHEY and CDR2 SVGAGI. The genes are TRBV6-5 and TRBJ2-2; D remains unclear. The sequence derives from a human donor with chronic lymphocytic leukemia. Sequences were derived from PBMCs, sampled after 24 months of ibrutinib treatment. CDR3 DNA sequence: TGTGCCAGCACAAGACAACAGAACACCGGGGAGCTGTTTTTT. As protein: CASTRQQNTGELFF.